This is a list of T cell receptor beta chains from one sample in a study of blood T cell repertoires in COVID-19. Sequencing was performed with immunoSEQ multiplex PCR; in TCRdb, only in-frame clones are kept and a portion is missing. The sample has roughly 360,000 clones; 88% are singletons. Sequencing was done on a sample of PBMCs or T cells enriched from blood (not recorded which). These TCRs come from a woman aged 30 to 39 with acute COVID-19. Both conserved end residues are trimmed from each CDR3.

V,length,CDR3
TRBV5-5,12,ASSLRLSSYEQY
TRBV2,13,ASSATSASTDTQY
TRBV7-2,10,ASSFQAGEQY
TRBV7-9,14,ASSSDRGRLRHEQY
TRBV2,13,ASSDFGGLNYGYT
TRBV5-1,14,ASNLAGGYSYNEQF
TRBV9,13,ASSGGREGSYGYT
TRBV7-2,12,ASSLGQGVQPQH
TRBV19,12,ASSLSGHRYEQY
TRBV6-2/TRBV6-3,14,ASSPVLRAGSYEQY
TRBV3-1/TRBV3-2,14,ASSLQGSLDNSPLH
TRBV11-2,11,ASSFGANEKLF
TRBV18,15,ASSPNLQGARYYEQY
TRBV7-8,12,ASSVQGNSYEQY
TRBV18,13,ASSPGAGGDYEQY
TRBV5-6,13,ASSLGAGLAYEQY
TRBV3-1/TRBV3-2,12,ASTAGGGNQPQH
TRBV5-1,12,ASSLTSSTDTQY
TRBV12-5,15,ASGLVIGGTVFHEQY
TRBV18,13,ASSPTGALINEQF
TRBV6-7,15,ASSYSKAGGVSDTQY
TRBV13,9,ASSSDREQY
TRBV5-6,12,ASIGDKPNTEAF
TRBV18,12,ASSPGLAAYEQY
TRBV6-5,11,ASTRQPVYGYT
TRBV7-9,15,ASSLVRGYGMNTEAF
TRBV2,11,ASTQTGSNEQY
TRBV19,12,ASRIGQGGTEAF
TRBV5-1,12,ASSLQGAGQPQH
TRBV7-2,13,ASSVDQTSYVEQF
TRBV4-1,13,ASSQDLRGRETQY
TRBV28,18,ASRGPGGQGASPSNQPQH
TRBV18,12,ASSPSQGTYGYT
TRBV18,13,ASSRSTGNTGELF
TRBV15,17,ATSRGPRQAASYNSPLH
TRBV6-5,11,ASNRGAYNEQF
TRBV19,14,ASTLQGQGGANVLT
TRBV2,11,ASSKTGYTEAF
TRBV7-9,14,ASSFWTGHYNSPLH